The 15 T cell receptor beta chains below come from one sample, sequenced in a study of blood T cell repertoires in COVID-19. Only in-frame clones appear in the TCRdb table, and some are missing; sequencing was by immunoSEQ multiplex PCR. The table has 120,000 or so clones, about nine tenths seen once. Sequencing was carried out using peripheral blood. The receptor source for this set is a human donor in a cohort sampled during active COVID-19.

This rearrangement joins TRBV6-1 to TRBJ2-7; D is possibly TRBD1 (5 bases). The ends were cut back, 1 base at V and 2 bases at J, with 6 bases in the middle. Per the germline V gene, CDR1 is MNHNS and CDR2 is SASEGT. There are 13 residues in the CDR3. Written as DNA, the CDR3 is TGTGCCAGCAGTGAAGTCAGGGCCTACGAGCAGTACTTC. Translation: CASSEVRAYEQYF.

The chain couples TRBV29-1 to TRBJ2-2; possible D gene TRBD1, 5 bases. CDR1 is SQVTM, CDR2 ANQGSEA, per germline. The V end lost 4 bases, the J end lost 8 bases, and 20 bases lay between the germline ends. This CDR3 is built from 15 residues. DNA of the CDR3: TGCAGCGTTGGTGTTACAGGCGATCGGGTGGGGGAGCTGTTTTTT. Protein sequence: CSVGVTGDRVGELFF.

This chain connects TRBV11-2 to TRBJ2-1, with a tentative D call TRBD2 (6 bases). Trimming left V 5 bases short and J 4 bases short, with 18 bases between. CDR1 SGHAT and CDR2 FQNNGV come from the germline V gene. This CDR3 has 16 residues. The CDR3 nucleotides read TGTGCCAGCAGCCATGGGGGGTCCCGAGGATACAATGAGCAGTTCTTC. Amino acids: CASSHGGSRGYNEQFF.

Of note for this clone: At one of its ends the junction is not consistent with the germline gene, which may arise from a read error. DNA for the CDR3: TGTGCTAGCAGCTTAGGCCTAGCGGGGGGGTACAATGAGCAGTTCTTC. Its translation: CASSLGLAGGYNEQFF. The genes are TRBV7-7 and TRBJ2-1, with 12 nucleotides matching TRBD2. This CDR3 is built from 16 residues. Germline V gene data show CDR1 as SSHAT and CDR2 as FNYEAQ (reference sequence).

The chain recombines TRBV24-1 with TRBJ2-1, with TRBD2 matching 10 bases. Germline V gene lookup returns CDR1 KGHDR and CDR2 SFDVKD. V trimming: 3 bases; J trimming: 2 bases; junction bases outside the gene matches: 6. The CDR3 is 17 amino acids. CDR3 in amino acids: CATSDPLAGDPYNEQFF. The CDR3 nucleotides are TGTGCCACCAGTGATCCCCTAGCGGGAGACCCCTACAATGAGCAGTTCTTC.

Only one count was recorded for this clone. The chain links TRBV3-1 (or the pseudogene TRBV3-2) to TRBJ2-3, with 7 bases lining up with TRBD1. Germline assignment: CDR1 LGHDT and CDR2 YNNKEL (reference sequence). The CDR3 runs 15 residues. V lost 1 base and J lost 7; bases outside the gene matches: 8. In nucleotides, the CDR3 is TGTGCCAGCAGCCAAGGAAGACAGGGAATACATACGCAGTATTTT. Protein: CASSQGRQGIHTQYF.

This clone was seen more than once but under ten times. The CDR3 region is CASTGQSYSYEQYF. The CDR3 nucleotides read TGTGCCAGTACCGGACAGTCCTACTCCTACGAGCAGTACTTC. The chain employs TRBV2 and TRBJ2-7; D might be TRBD1 (6 bases). V lost 9 bases and J lost 0, with 15 bases in between. CDR3 length: 14 amino acids. CDR1 and CDR2 from the germline V gene are SNHLY and FYNNEI.

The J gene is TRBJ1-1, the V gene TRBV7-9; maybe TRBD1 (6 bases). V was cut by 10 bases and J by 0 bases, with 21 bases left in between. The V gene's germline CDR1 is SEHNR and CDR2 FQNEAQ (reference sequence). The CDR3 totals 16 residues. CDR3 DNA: TGTGCCATCCACCACGCCAGGGGAGGGGTGAACACTGAAGCTTTCTTT. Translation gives CAIHHARGGVNTEAFF. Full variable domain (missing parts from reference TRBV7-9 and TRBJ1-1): DTGVSQNPRHKITKRGQNVTFRCDPISEHNRLYWYRQTLGQGPEFLTYFQNEAQLEKSRLLSDRFSAERPKGSFSTLEIQRTEQGDSAMYLCAIHHARGGVNTEAFFGQGTRLTVV.

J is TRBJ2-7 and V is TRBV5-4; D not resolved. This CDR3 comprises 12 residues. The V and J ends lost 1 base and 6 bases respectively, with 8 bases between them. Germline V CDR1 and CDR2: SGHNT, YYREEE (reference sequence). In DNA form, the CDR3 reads TGTGCCAGCAGCTTGTTTAGAGGCGAGCAGTACTTC. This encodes CASSLFRGEQYF.

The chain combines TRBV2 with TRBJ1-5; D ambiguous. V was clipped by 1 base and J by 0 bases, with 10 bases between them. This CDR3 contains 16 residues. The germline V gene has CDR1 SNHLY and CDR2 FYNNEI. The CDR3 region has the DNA TGTGCCAGCAGTGAAGTGTACAGCTATAGCAATCAGCCCCAGCATTTT. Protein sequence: CASSEVYSYSNQPQHF.

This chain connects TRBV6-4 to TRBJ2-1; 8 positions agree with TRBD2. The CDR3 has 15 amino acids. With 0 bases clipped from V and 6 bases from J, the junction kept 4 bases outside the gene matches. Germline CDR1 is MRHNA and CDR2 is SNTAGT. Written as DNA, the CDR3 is TGTGCCAGCAGTGACTCTAGCGGGACCCCCAATGAGCAGTTCTTC. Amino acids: CASSDSSGTPNEQFF.

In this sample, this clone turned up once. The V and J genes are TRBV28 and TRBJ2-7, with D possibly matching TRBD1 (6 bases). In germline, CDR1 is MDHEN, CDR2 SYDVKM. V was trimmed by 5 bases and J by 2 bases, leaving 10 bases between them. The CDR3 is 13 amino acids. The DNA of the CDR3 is TGTGCCAGCAGTGCAGGGGTCCCCTACGAGCAGTACTTC. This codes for CASSAGVPYEQYF.

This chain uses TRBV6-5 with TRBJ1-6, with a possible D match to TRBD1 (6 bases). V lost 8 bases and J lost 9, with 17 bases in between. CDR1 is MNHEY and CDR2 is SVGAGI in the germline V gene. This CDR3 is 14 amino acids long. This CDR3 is CASRQGRGSSPLHF. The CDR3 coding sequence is TGTGCCAGCCGCCAAGGCAGGGGAAGTTCACCCCTCCACTTT.

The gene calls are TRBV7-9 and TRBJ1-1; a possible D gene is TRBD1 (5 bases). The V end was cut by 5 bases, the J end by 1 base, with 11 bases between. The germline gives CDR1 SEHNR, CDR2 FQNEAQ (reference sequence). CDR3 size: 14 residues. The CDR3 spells CASSLSGQNTEAFF. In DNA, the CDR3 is TGTGCCAGCAGCCTCTCAGGACAGAACACTGAAGCTTTCTTT.

The CDR3 loop reads CASSLGGQLGEKLFF. CDR3 DNA: TGTGCCAGCAGCTTGGGGGGACAGTTAGGTGAAAAACTGTTTTTT. V and J are TRBV5-4 and TRBJ1-4; 7 positions match TRBD1. Per germline, CDR1 SGHNT and CDR2 YYREEE (reference sequence). Trimming took 0 bases from V and 7 from J; bases not matched to a gene: 6. The CDR3 is made up of 15 amino acids.